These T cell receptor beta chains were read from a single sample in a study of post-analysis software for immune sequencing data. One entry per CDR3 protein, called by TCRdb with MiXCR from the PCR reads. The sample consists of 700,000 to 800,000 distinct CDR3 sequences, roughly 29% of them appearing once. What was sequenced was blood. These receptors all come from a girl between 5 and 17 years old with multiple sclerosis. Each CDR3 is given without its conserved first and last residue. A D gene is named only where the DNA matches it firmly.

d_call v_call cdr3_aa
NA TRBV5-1 ASSRAGAGYNEKLF
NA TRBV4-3 ASSLTTPDTQY
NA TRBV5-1 ASSFRQSKTDTQY
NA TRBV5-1 ASSPREGGNTEAF
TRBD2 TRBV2 ASSPRTSGEETQY
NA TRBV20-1 SVPGEDKNIQY
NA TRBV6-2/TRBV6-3 ASSHSNEQF
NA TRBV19 ASSNTAGYEQY
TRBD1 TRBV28 ASRLGQGYEQY
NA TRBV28 ASSPLGTLLQY
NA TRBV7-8 ASSLAGGYNEKLF
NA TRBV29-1 SVDEGSTDMQY
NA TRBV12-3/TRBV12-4 ASSNRGEWNEQF
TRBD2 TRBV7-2 ASSFITSGRTADTQY
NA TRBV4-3 ASSQDRSGVPGANVLT
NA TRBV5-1 ASSLGGGRGVNEQF
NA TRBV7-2 ACSPGQSWEETQY
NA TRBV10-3 AISDLGSPNYGYT
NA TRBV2 ASSEQTPLTGELF
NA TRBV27 ASSISATSYNEQF
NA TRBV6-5 ASSYRPHEAF
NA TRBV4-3 ASSQEMGGRRYGYT
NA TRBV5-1 ASSPDEVVMNTEAF
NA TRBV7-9 ASSRGYSNQPQH
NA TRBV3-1 ASSQDPTGRAETQY
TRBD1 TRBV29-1 SVRQGTYNEQF
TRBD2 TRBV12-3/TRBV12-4 ASSSPAGGRYNEQF
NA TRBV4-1 ASSQDPGDRYEQY
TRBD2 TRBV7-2 ASSYPAGAGYNEQF
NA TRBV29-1 SVKGGAGGNTIY
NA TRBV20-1 SAIGETDTQY
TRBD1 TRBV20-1 SARPLPGQGSDKQF
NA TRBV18 ASSPFEGETQY
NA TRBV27 ASSATPSNQPQH
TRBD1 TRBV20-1 SAQGTATEAF
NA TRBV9 ASSVEGGRGGNEQF
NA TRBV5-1 ASSLGGRRYGYT
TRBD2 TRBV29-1 SVHNAGQFSGISYNEQF
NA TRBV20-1 SAKPLTGNEQY
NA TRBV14 ASSPSFPLGEQF
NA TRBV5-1 ASSLESGYSYEQY
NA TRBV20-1 SAGGGDSYDEQF
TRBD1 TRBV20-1 SATQGTGNYEQY
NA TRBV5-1 ASSSIGQETQY
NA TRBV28 ASSPNKNTQY
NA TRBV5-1 ASTFGEIETQY
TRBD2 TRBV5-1 ASSLAGGPSETQY
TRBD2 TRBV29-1 SVALAGDHGEQF
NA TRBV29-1 SVEEQGDYGYT
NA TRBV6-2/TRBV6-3 ASSYPRQRLLQETQF
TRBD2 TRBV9 ASSAGLARETQY
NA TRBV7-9 ASSPSSGQMVNEQF